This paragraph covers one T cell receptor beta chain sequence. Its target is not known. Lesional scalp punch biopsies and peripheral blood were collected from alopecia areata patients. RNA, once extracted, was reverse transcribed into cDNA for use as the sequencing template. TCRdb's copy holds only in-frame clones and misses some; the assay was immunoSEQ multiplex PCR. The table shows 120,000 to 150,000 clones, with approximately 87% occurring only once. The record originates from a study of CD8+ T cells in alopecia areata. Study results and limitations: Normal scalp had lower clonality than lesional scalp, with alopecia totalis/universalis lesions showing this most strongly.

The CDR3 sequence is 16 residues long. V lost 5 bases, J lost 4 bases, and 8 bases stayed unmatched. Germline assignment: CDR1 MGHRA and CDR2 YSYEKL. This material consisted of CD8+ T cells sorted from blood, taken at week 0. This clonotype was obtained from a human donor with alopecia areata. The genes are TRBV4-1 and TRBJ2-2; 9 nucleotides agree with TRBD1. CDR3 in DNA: TGCGCCAGCAGCTCACAGGGGGCCGACGTCACCGGGGAGCTGTTTTTT. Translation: CASSSQGADVTGELFF.